This T cell receptor (beta chain) came from a study of blood T cell repertoires in COVID-19. Study in general: COVID-19 samples, acute and convalescent, were from the United States, Italy and Spain. PBMCs, B-cell-depleted T cells, or T cells were the source of the cDNA or gDNA that made up the material.

Germline V gene data show CDR1 as SGHTA and CDR2 as FQGNSA. The CDR3 runs 14 residues. Trimming cost V 5 bases and J 4 bases, with 14 bases left between them. Per the original data handling: Scientists estimated how many nucleated cells there were by amplifying reference gene primers. Method: immunoSEQ multiplex PCR; TCRdb's copy keeps in-frame clones and lacks some. The V and J calls and the clone size are those of that table, but D and trimming were determined from the DNA. The sample lists about 130,000 clones, approximately 82% occurring once. This sequence joins TRBV7-2 and TRBJ1-2; maybe TRBD1 (6 bases). Sequencing was done on a sample of peripheral blood. The sequence came from a man between 60 and 70 years old who had recovered from COVID-19. The CDR3 DNA sequence: TGTGCCAGCAGCCACCAGGACAGATCCTATGGCTACACCTTC. This translates into CASSHQDRSYGYTF. The whole variable domain, remainder taken from reference TRBV7-2 and TRBJ1-2, is GAGVSQSPSNKVTEKGKDVELRCDPISGHTALYWYRQSLGQGLEFLIYFQGNSAPDKSGLPSDRFSAERTGGSVSTLTIQRTQQEDSAVYLCASSHQDRSYGYTFGSGTRLTVV.